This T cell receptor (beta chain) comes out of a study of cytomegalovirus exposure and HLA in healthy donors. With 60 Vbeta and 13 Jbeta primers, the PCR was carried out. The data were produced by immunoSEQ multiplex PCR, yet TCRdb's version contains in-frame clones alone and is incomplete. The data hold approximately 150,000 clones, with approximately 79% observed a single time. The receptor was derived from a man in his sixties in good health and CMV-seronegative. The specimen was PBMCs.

The CDR3 sequence is CASRQGVNAGELFF. CDR3 coding DNA: TGTGCCAGCAGACAGGGAGTAAACGCCGGGGAGCTGTTTTTT. The V and J genes are TRBV27 and TRBJ2-2; possible D gene TRBD1, 6 bases. The CDR3 is made up of 14 amino acids. CDR1 and CDR2 (germline): MNHEY, SMNVEV (reference sequence). Trimming left V 6 bases short and J 6 bases short, with 14 bases between.